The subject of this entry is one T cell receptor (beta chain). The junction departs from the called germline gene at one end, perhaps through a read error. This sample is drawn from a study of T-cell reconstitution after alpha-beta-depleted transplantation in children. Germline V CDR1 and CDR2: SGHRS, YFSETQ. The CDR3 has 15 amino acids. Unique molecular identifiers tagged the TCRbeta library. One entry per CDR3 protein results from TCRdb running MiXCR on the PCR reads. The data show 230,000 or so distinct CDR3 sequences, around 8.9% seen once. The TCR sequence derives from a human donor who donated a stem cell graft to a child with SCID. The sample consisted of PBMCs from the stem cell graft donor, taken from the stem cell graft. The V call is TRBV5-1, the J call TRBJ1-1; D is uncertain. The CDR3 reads CACSPEEALNTEAFF. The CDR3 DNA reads TGCGCCTGCAGCCCCGAGGAGGCTTTGAACACTGAAGCTTTCTTT.